These 17 T cell receptor beta chains were all obtained from the same sample, sequenced in a study of T cell responses to AZD1222 COVID-19 vaccine. Here immunoSEQ multiplex PCR was the method, and the copy in TCRdb shows in-frame clones only, minus some. The profile shows 80,000 to 95,000 clones, about nine tenths of them singletons. The sequencing used peripheral blood, collected 28 days after the second AZD1222 dose. The receptors derive from an adult who received the AZD1222 COVID-19 vaccine.

This chain links TRBV9 with TRBJ1-2; D possibly corresponds to TRBD1 (6 bases). The germline gives CDR1 SGDLS, CDR2 YYNGEE. CDR3 size: 14 residues. Trimming took off 0 bases at V and 8 bases at J, with 14 bases between the two ends. Here the CDR3 reads CASSVDEGVVGYTF. As DNA, the CDR3 is TGTGCCAGCAGCGTAGACGAGGGGGTGGTGGGCTACACCTTC.

The chain has TRBV3-1 (or the pseudogene TRBV3-2) and TRBJ1-2; no clear D. The CDR3 loop spans 13 amino acids. V shed 4 bases and J shed 4 bases, with 10 bases lying between them. CDR1 and CDR2 from the germline V gene are LGHDT and YNNKEL (reference sequence). CDR3 residues: CASSREGLYGYTF. In nucleotides, the CDR3 is TGTGCCAGCAGCCGGGAGGGCCTCTATGGCTACACCTTC.

V usage is TRBV19 and J usage is TRBJ1-5, with D tentatively TRBD1 (5 bases). Germline-derived CDR1 and CDR2 are LNHDA and SQIVND (reference sequence). V lost 3 bases and J lost 4, with 10 bases in between. This CDR3 spans 14 amino acids. In DNA, the CDR3 is TGTGCCAGTAGTATTACAGGACTTAATCAGCCCCAGCATTTT. Its translation: CASSITGLNQPQHF.

This chain uses TRBV6-5 with TRBJ2-7, with a tentative D call TRBD2 (5 bases). V lost 8 bases, J lost 4 bases, and 15 bases lay in between. This CDR3 is 13 amino acids long. Germline values: CDR1 MNHEY, CDR2 SVGAGI. DNA of the CDR3: TGTGCCAGCCGAATAGGGAGTTCTTACGAGCAGTACTTC. This translates into CASRIGSSYEQYF.

The chain carries TRBV28 and TRBJ1-2; D remains ambiguous. V was clipped by 1 base and J by 2 bases, with 11 bases between them. CDR1 and CDR2 (germline): MDHEN, SYDVKM. This CDR3 comprises 15 residues. The CDR3, as DNA: TGTGCCAGCAGTTTATCGCATTTCGGGAACTATGGCTACACCTTC. It is translated as CASSLSHFGNYGYTF.

The table lists this clone with a count of one. This chain joins TRBV27 and TRBJ1-1; D is undetermined. CDR3 length equals 14 residues. Trimming pared 6 bases from V and 1 base from J, leaving 12 bases between. Germline V gene lookup returns CDR1 MNHEY and CDR2 SMNVEV (reference sequence). CDR3 residues: CASSSLGQNTEAFF. The CDR3 DNA is TGTGCCAGCAGCTCGCTCGGCCAGAACACTGAAGCTTTCTTT.

Only a few counts were recorded for this clone. V usage is TRBV19 and J usage is TRBJ1-1; the match to TRBD1 covers 7 bases. This CDR3 comprises 16 residues. Trimming removed 5 bases from V and 0 bases from J; junction bases left unmatched: 9. Germline V CDR1 and CDR2: LNHDA, SQIVND (reference sequence). CDR3 region: CASSDPGTALNTEAFF. The CDR3 coding sequence is TGTGCCAGTAGTGACCCCGGGACAGCTCTGAACACTGAAGCTTTCTTT.

The rearrangement links TRBV28 to TRBJ1-4, with D tentatively TRBD1 (6 bases). With 5 bases removed from V and 3 bases from J, the gap between germline ends came to 19 bases. Per the germline V gene, CDR1 is MDHEN and CDR2 is SYDVKM. The CDR3 is 17 residues long. CDR3: CASSPSGRGAPNEKLFF. DNA of the CDR3: TGTGCCAGCAGTCCCTCGGGAAGGGGGGCGCCTAATGAAAAACTGTTTTTT. Full variable domain (remainder filled in from reference TRBV28 and TRBJ1-4): DVKVTQSSRYLVKRTGEKVFLECVQDMDHENMFWYRQDPGLGLRLIYFSYDVKMKEKGDIPEGYSVSREKKERFSLILESASTNQTSMYLCASSPSGRGAPNEKLFFGSGTQLSVL.

For the CDR3, the DNA is TGTGCCAGCAGTTACTCCCCGGGGCACGGGCAGCCCCAGCATTTT. Its translation: CASSYSPGHGQPQHF. The chain links TRBV6-5 to TRBJ1-5, with D possibly matching TRBD1 (5 bases). This CDR3 is 15 amino acids long. Germline V CDR1 and CDR2: MNHEY, SVGAGI. V was cut by 0 bases and J by 7 bases, with 13 bases left in between.

The chain uses TRBV2 and TRBJ2-7, with D hard to call. Trimming took off 8 bases at V and 6 bases at J, with 26 bases between the two ends. CDR1 and CDR2 (germline): SNHLY, FYNNEI. The CDR3 is made up of 16 amino acids. CDR3 sequence: CASCENDFGPSGEQYF. The CDR3 region has the DNA TGTGCCAGCTGCGAGAACGACTTCGGGCCGTCGGGCGAGCAGTACTTC.

The J gene is TRBJ2-1, the V gene TRBV9; weak D call: TRBD1 (5 bases). V shed 4 bases and J shed 4 bases, with 9 bases lying between them. CDR3 size: 13 residues. Per the germline V gene, CDR1 is SGDLS and CDR2 is YYNGEE. CDR3 coding DNA: TGTGCCAGCAGCTCCCGACAGTACAATGAGCAGTTCTTC. This sequence encodes CASSSRQYNEQFF.

This clone was found once. The chain uses TRBV15 and TRBJ1-1; D unclear. Per germline, CDR1 LNHNV and CDR2 YYDKDF (reference sequence). V was clipped by 3 bases and J by 7 bases, with 12 bases between them. This CDR3 spans 13 amino acids. The CDR3 bases are TGTGCCACCAGCAGCTTTACATGGGGTGAAGCTTTCTTT. It is translated as CATSSFTWGEAFF. Full variable domain (rest looked up from reference TRBV15 and TRBJ1-1): DAMVIQNPRYQVTQFGKPVTLSCSQTLNHNVMYWYQQKSSQAPKLLFHYYDKDFNNEADTPDNFQSRRPNTSFCFLDIRSPGLGDTAMYLCATSSFTWGEAFFGQGTRLTVV.

The V gene is TRBV7-9, the J gene TRBJ1-1; 9 nucleotides match TRBD1. The germline CDR1 and CDR2 sequences are SEHNR and FQNEAQ (reference sequence). The length of the CDR3 is 16 residues. V was clipped by 5 bases and J by 1 base; unmatched bases: 8. The CDR3 spells CASSRYRGQGNTEAFF. CDR3 DNA: TGTGCCAGCAGCCGTTACAGGGGGCAAGGGAACACTGAAGCTTTCTTT.

The chain has TRBV18 and TRBJ1-1; tentative D call: TRBD1 (6 bases). V was clipped by 3 bases and J by 0 bases, with 20 bases between them. Germline-derived CDR1 and CDR2 are KGHSH and LQKENI. The CDR3 is 18 residues long. The CDR3 loop is CASSPLPGAGPLNTEAFF. The CDR3 DNA reads as TGTGCCAGCTCACCTCTCCCGGGGGCAGGGCCCTTGAACACTGAAGCTTTCTTT.

The rearrangement links TRBV5-6 to TRBJ1-6; the D is unclear. Germline CDR1 reads SGHDT; CDR2 reads YYEEEE. The CDR3 length is 14 residues. With 5 bases removed from V and 10 bases from J, the gap between germline ends came to 16 bases. CDR3 amino acids: CASSHTTPGSPLHF. The CDR3 DNA reads TGTGCCAGCAGTCACACTACGCCGGGGTCACCCCTCCACTTT.

This chain joins TRBV20-1 and TRBJ2-7, with D hard to call. Deletions cut 1 base from V and 5 bases from J, with 3 bases between. The length of the CDR3 is 10 residues. CDR1 and CDR2 from the germline V gene are DFQATT and SNEGSKA (reference sequence). As DNA, the CDR3 is TGCAGTGCTAGAGTACACGAGCAGTACTTC. It encodes CSARVHEQYF.

The chain carries TRBV5-4 and TRBJ1-2; 7 bases map to TRBD1. This CDR3 spans 16 amino acids. Trimming at V came to 4 bases and at J to 1 base, leaving 10 bases not matched to a gene. The germline V gene encodes CDR1 SGHNT and CDR2 YYREEE (reference sequence). The CDR3 loop is CASSNYGTEINYGYTF. The CDR3 nucleotides read TGTGCCAGCAGCAATTACGGGACAGAAATTAACTATGGCTACACCTTC.